A selection of T cell receptor beta chains follows, all from one sample in a study of T cell responses to AZD1222 COVID-19 vaccine. Sequenced by immunoSEQ multiplex PCR; TCRdb stores in-frame clones only, minus some. The table includes about 120,000 clones, around 87% detected once. This sample comprised peripheral blood, obtained on day 0 of AZD1222 vaccination. Receptors were obtained from an adult in good health. CDR3s include the opening cysteine and the closing phenylalanine or tryptophan. D genes are given only for firm matches. Clone size is stated in some rows and not others, as once, few, many or a class when expanded.

abundance: NA; v_gene: TRBV21-1; j_gene: TRBJ2-5; d_gene: NA; CDR3nt: TGTGCCAGCAGCAGCCCCAACAGATCAGGGGCCCAGTACTTC; CDR3aa: CASSSPNRSGAQYF
abundance: NA; v_gene: TRBV5-1; j_gene: TRBJ2-3; d_gene: TRBD1; CDR3nt: TGCGCCAGCAGCTCTACCTCGACAGGGGGATCAGATACGCAGTATTTT; CDR3aa: CASSSTSTGGSDTQYF
abundance: NA; v_gene: TRBV6-6; j_gene: TRBJ2-1; d_gene: NA; CDR3nt: TGTGCCAGCAGTGAGCATGCCAATGAGCAGTTCTTC; CDR3aa: CASSEHANEQFF
abundance: few; v_gene: TRBV6-5; j_gene: TRBJ2-2; d_gene: NA; CDR3nt: TGTGCCAGCAGGAGACTTGGGGAGCTGTTTTTT; CDR3aa: CASRRLGELFF
abundance: NA; v_gene: TRBV7-7; j_gene: TRBJ2-1; d_gene: NA; CDR3nt: TGTGCCAGCAGCTTCGACTACTACAATGAGCAGTTCTTC; CDR3aa: CASSFDYYNEQFF
abundance: once; v_gene: TRBV20-1; j_gene: TRBJ1-1; d_gene: TRBD1; CDR3nt: TGCAGTGCCAGGGGGGACACTGAAGCTTTCTTT; CDR3aa: CSARGDTEAFF
abundance: NA; v_gene: TRBV18; j_gene: TRBJ2-3; d_gene: NA; CDR3nt: TGTGCCAGCTCACGGAGCGGTGCCACAGATACGCAGTATTTT; CDR3aa: CASSRSGATDTQYF
abundance: NA; v_gene: TRBV7-9; j_gene: TRBJ2-1; d_gene: TRBD2; CDR3nt: TGTGCCAGCAGCTTAGCGGGGCGCGGGGGGGCAGATGAGCAGTTCTTC; CDR3aa: CASSLAGRGGADEQFF
abundance: NA; v_gene: TRBV27; j_gene: TRBJ2-3; d_gene: NA; CDR3nt: TGTGCCACCCTAATTCAAGGGGGGAGTGATACGCAGTATTTT; CDR3aa: CATLIQGGSDTQYF
abundance: NA; v_gene: TRBV24-1; j_gene: TRBJ1-2; d_gene: TRBD1; CDR3nt: TGTGCCACCAGTGATTTGATTCGCGAGGGGGCGCGACCCGGCTACACCTTC; CDR3aa: CATSDLIREGARPGYTF
abundance: NA; v_gene: TRBV7-9; j_gene: TRBJ2-7; d_gene: NA; CDR3nt: TGTGCCAGCAGCTCAGCGAGGTGGGACGAGCAGTACTTC; CDR3aa: CASSSARWDEQYF
abundance: NA; v_gene: TRBV5-4; j_gene: TRBJ2-7; d_gene: NA; CDR3nt: TGTGCCAGCAGCGAACAAGCTCCGGGATACTCCTACGAGCAGTACTTC; CDR3aa: CASSEQAPGYSYEQYF
abundance: NA; v_gene: TRBV21-1; j_gene: TRBJ1-1; d_gene: NA; CDR3nt: TGTGCCAGCAGCCCCGAAGGCAGGATCCCGAACACTGAAGCTTTCTTT; CDR3aa: CASSPEGRIPNTEAFF
abundance: NA; v_gene: TRBV6-4; j_gene: TRBJ2-7; d_gene: NA; CDR3nt: TGTGCCAGCAGCCGGGGGCGGAACTCCTACGAGCAGTACTTC; CDR3aa: CASSRGRNSYEQYF
abundance: NA; v_gene: TRBV4-3; j_gene: TRBJ2-1; d_gene: TRBD2; CDR3nt: TGCGCCAGCAGCCAAGATGGAACTAGCGGGGGGGCCGGAATTAATGAGCAGTTCTTC; CDR3aa: CASSQDGTSGGAGINEQFF
abundance: NA; v_gene: TRBV30; j_gene: TRBJ1-5; d_gene: NA; CDR3nt: TGTGCCTGGAGTGTGGTAGGATTTGGCAATCAGCCCCAGCATTTT; CDR3aa: CAWSVVGFGNQPQHF
abundance: once; v_gene: TRBV27; j_gene: TRBJ2-7; d_gene: TRBD1; CDR3nt: TGTGCCAGCAGTTTAGCACAGGGGGCCTACGAGCAGTACTTC; CDR3aa: CASSLAQGAYEQYF
abundance: NA; v_gene: TRBV3-1/TRBV3-2; j_gene: TRBJ2-3; d_gene: TRBD2; CDR3nt: TGTGCCAGCAGCTCCCTAACGCGGGGGGACACAGATACGCAGTATTTT; CDR3aa: CASSSLTRGDTDTQYF
abundance: NA; v_gene: TRBV21-1; j_gene: TRBJ2-1; d_gene: NA; CDR3nt: TGTGCCCGCGCGGGGACAAGCTCCTACAATGAGCAGTTCTTC; CDR3aa: CARAGTSSYNEQFF